This TCR beta chain was recorded in a study of graft-versus-host responses after intestinal transplantation. Study information: Transplant recipients had multivisceral, liver-intestinal, or isolated intestinal grafts. Once they had received anti-thymocyte globulin induction, all recipients took tacrolimus and steroids for around 3 years.

Of note for this clone: What it binds is unknown.

Study results and caveats: In recipient marrow, GvH clones were found, and some appeared first in ileum or blood. Early post-transplant HvG declines were associated with peak circulating GvH clone levels.

Here immunoSEQ multiplex PCR was the method, and the copy in TCRdb shows in-frame clones only, minus some. Among approximately 92,000 clones listed, 75% to 95% were seen once. The CDR3 covers 16 residues. Looked up from germline, CDR1 is MNHEY and CDR2 is SMNVEV (reference sequence). This specimen was unstimulated CD8+ T cells sorted from spleen or lymph node cells, taken before intestinal transplant. This receptor was identified in a human donor who received an intestinal transplant. The chain links TRBV27 to TRBJ2-5; possible D gene TRBD1, 6 bases. The end of the DNA aligns better with TRBJ2-7, so the J call may be wrong. The CDR3 reads CASSLLEPQGSYEQYF. The CDR3, as DNA: TGTGCCAGCAGTTTATTGGAGCCACAGGGTTCCTACGAGCAGTACTTC.